This TCR beta chain was found in a study of molecular identifiers for immune sequencing clone quantification. TCRdb ran MiXCR on the PCR reads and lists one entry per CDR3 protein. Of hundreds of thousands of distinct CDR3 sequences in the sample, 25% were seen once. It was from around 18,000 to 910,000 sorted cells, with 10%, 30% or 50% RNA, that naive CD8 libraries came. A CD8+CD4-CCR7+CD45RA+ gate was used to sort naive CD8 T cells. This clonotype was counted ten times or more. CDR3 length equals 15 residues. With 4 bases removed from V and 0 bases from J, the gap between germline ends came to 9 bases. Germline values: CDR1 SEHNR, CDR2 FQNEAQ (reference sequence).

The gene calls are TRBV7-9 and TRBJ1-4, with D unclear. Sequenced: naive CD8+ T cells from blood, with Jurkat cell RNA spiked in. Documented subset: FACS-sorted CD8+CD4-CCR7+CD45RA+ naive T cells. The clonotype comes from a human donor in good health. Some libraries in this study had Jurkat cell RNA spiked in. CDR3 region: CASSSEDSTNEKLFF. DNA of the CDR3: TGTGCCAGCAGCTCCGAGGATTCAACTAATGAAAAACTGTTTTTT.